This record concerns one T cell receptor (beta chain) sequence. Its antigen is currently unknown. The sample belongs to a study of graft-versus-host responses after intestinal transplantation. Produced via immunoSEQ multiplex PCR; TCRdb's table is partial and in-frame only. The top ten hold about 0.073% of the sample, which has about 97,000 clones, roughly 90% seen once. This CDR3 is built from 17 residues. The trim removed 3 bases at V and 3 bases at J, leaving 5 bases unmatched. Germline lookup yields CDR1 MNHEY and CDR2 SMNVEV (reference sequence). This receptor was taken from a human donor who was the organ donor for an intestinal transplant. The chain combines TRBV27 with TRBJ2-1; 13 bases map to TRBD2. Sample: unstimulated CD8+ T cells sorted from spleen or lymph node cells, taken before transplant. In nucleotides, the CDR3 is TGTGCCAGCAGTTTTTGGGGGACTAGCGGGGACTACAATGAGCAGTTCTTC. Translation: CASSFWGTSGDYNEQFF.